This entry lists 7 T cell receptor beta chains sequenced from one sample in a study of cytomegalovirus exposure and HLA in healthy donors. TCRdb keeps only in-frame clones here, not all; method: immunoSEQ multiplex PCR. Of 90,000 to 130,000 clones in the sample, around 85% were seen once. Sequenced: PBMCs. These receptors were obtained from a woman aged 18-29 years in good health and CMV-seronegative.

V gene TRBV6-5 combines with J gene TRBJ2-2; 9 positions match TRBD1. The junction had 7 bases not matched to a gene; V was cut back by 5 bases and J by 6 bases. The CDR3 consists of 15 residues. From germline, CDR1 is MNHEY and CDR2 SVGAGI. Here the CDR3 DNA reads TGTGCCAGCAGTCCGGACAGGGGAGTGGCCGGGGAGCTGTTTTTT. It translates to CASSPDRGVAGELFF.

The CDR3 reads CASSLVRGTQYF. The CDR3 region has the DNA TGTGCCAGCAGCCTGGTACGCGGCACGCAGTATTTT. This chain joins TRBV7-8 and TRBJ2-3; D uncertain. Deletions cut 5 bases from V and 9 bases from J, with 12 bases between. In germline, CDR1 is SGHVS, CDR2 FQNEAQ. This CDR3 has 12 residues.

The count of this clone is one. The chain recombines TRBV6-1 with TRBJ2-5, with D perhaps TRBD1 (6 bases). The germline V gene has CDR1 MNHNS and CDR2 SASEGT. Trimming took off 8 bases at V and 5 bases at J, with 12 bases between the two ends. This CDR3 is 12 amino acids long. For the CDR3, the DNA is TGTGCCAGCCACAGGGTAGGGGAGACCCAGTACTTC. Translation: CASHRVGETQYF.

The chain uses TRBV7-9 and TRBJ2-5; D is unresolved. The V and J ends lost 1 base and 5 bases respectively, with 14 bases between them. From germline, CDR1 is SEHNR and CDR2 FQNEAQ (reference sequence). This CDR3 is built from 15 residues. The CDR3 loop reads CASSLVALTKETQYF. The CDR3 nucleotides are TGTGCCAGCAGCTTAGTAGCACTCACGAAGGAGACCCAGTACTTC.

The chain carries TRBV27 and TRBJ2-1; D is ambiguous. V lost 7 bases to trimming and J lost 4 bases, with 11 bases between them. CDR1 and CDR2 (germline): MNHEY, SMNVEV (reference sequence). The CDR3 is made up of 13 amino acids. Here the CDR3 reads CASTTNQYNEQFF. The CDR3 nucleotides are TGTGCCAGCACAACTAATCAATACAATGAGCAGTTCTTC.

This chain joins TRBV19 and TRBJ1-2; D is perhaps TRBD1 (5 bases). The V gene lost 6 bases and the J gene lost 7 bases, with 12 bases spanning the gap. The CDR3 sequence is 12 residues long. The V gene's germline CDR1 is LNHDA and CDR2 SQIVND (reference sequence). The CDR3 DNA reads as TGTGCCAGTAGCGGCGGGGGTTCTGGCTACACCTTC. Translation: CASSGGGSGYTF.

This sequence joins TRBV5-6 and TRBJ1-2, with D hard to call. The CDR3 is 12 residues long. The germline V and J ends were trimmed by 2 bases and 3 bases, with 5 bases remaining between them. From germline, CDR1 is SGHDT and CDR2 YYEEEE. In DNA form, the CDR3 reads TGTGCCAGCAGCTTATTAGACTATGGCTACACCTTC. Its translation: CASSLLDYGYTF.